The 18 T cell receptor beta chains in this list originate from one sample, sequenced in a study of shared clonotypes between healthy human individuals. Assay used: immunoSEQ multiplex PCR; TCRdb lists only in-frame clones, some missing. This table holds about 690,000 clones, around 90% found once. The sample consisted of memory CD8+ T cells from PBMCs. The subset is: CD45RO+ cells pooled with CCR7-negative TemRA cells. The receptors were gathered from a man aged 18 to 29 in good health. Some clones in this sample may be carry-over from other donors' samples.

This clone came up a few times. The same CDR3 also results from other DNA sequences found in this sample. The CDR3 reads CASRGQGAYEQYF. As DNA, the CDR3 is TGTGCCAGCCGTGGACAGGGGGCCTACGAGCAGTACTTC. The chain joins TRBV6-1 to TRBJ2-7; 10 bases line up with TRBD1. The germline V gene has CDR1 MNHNS and CDR2 SASEGT. The CDR3 extends over 13 amino acids. Trimming cost V 8 bases and J 2 bases; bases outside gene matches: 3.

This clone was observed once. This rearrangement joins TRBV2 to TRBJ1-1; D may be TRBD1 (6 bases). The V gene's germline CDR1 is SNHLY and CDR2 FYNNEI. V lost 6 bases and J 1 base, leaving 15 bases between the germline ends. CDR3 size: 15 residues. Here the CDR3 reads CASSERQTGNTEAFF. The CDR3 nucleotides read TGTGCCAGCAGCGAACGTCAGACAGGGAACACTGAAGCTTTCTTT.

This sequence joins TRBV2 and TRBJ2-3; no clear D gene. CDR3 length equals 14 residues. Germline V gives CDR1 SNHLY, CDR2 FYNNEI. The V and J ends lost 9 bases and 0 bases respectively, with 13 bases between them. The CDR3 DNA sequence: TGTGCCAGAAGGAGCCCCCATAGCACAGATACGCAGTATTTT. Translating gives CARRSPHSTDTQYF.

The gene calls are TRBV19 and TRBJ2-1, with 8 nucleotides matching TRBD2. Trimming at V came to 8 bases and at J to 2 bases, leaving 5 bases not matched to a gene. This CDR3 comprises 14 residues. Germline V CDR1 and CDR2: LNHDA, SQIVND (reference sequence). This chain's CDR3 is CASQTSGPYNEQFF. CDR3 bases: TGTGCCAGTCAAACTAGCGGCCCCTACAATGAGCAGTTCTTC.

This clone has just one count. The chain is built from TRBV15 and TRBJ2-3; TRBD2 aligns across 8 bases. Trimming removed 5 bases from V and 4 bases from J; junction bases left unmatched: 8. CDR3 length: 15 residues. Looked up from germline, CDR1 is LNHNV and CDR2 is YYDKDF (reference sequence). The DNA for the CDR3 is TGTGCCACCAGCGAGCGGGGGTTAGGAGCAGATACGCAGTATTTT. Amino acid sequence: CATSERGLGADTQYF. The whole variable domain, remainder taken from reference TRBV15 and TRBJ2-3, is DAMVIQNPRYQVTQFGKPVTLSCSQTLNHNVMYWYQQKSSQAPKLLFHYYDKDFNNEADTPDNFQSRRPNTSFCFLDIRSPGLGDTAMYLCATSERGLGADTQYFGPGTRLTVL.

The chain links TRBV6-1 to TRBJ1-1; D not certain. The germline V gene has CDR1 MNHNS and CDR2 SASEGT. The length of the CDR3 is 12 residues. Trimming left V 2 bases short and J 11 bases short, with 12 bases between. CDR3 loop: CASSERVPTAFF. CDR3 DNA: TGTGCCAGCAGTGAAAGGGTTCCTACGGCTTTCTTT.

This chain uses TRBV27 with TRBJ2-7; TRBD1 matches 7 bases. V gave up 5 bases and J gave up 5 bases; unmatched junction bases: 12. CDR1 and CDR2 (germline): MNHEY, SMNVEV (reference sequence). The CDR3 is 15 amino acids. CDR3 amino acids: CASSPLGQLPNEQYF. Here the CDR3 DNA reads TGTGCCAGCAGTCCACTGGGACAGCTTCCCAACGAGCAGTACTTC.

The chain joins TRBV4-3 to TRBJ2-3; D gene uncertain. Germline V gene sequence: CDR1 LGHNA, CDR2 YSLEER. V was clipped by 0 bases and J by 7 bases, with 14 bases between them. The CDR3 contains 15 residues. The CDR3 protein is CASSQDRTDGHTQYF. In DNA, the CDR3 is TGCGCCAGCAGCCAAGATAGAACAGACGGCCATACGCAGTATTTT.

The chain links TRBV19 to TRBJ2-6, with 7 bases matching TRBD1. The CDR3 consists of 16 residues. Germline CDR1 and CDR2: LNHDA and SQIVND (reference sequence). The V and J ends lost 2 bases and 0 bases, in that order; junction bases with no gene match: 1. The CDR3 loop reads CASSISGGSGANVLTF. CDR3 bases: TGTGCCAGTAGTATATCAGGGGGCTCTGGGGCCAACGTCCTGACTTTC.

This chain uses TRBV5-6 with TRBJ2-6; 8 bases are shared with TRBD1. V shed 7 bases and J 4 bases; nucleotides not matched to a gene: 4. This CDR3 has 14 residues. Germline CDR1 is SGHDT and CDR2 is YYEEEE. In nucleotides, the CDR3 is TGTGCCAGCGGACAGGGATCGGGGGCCAACGTCCTGACTTTC. This translates into CASGQGSGANVLTF.

V and J are TRBV15 and TRBJ1-2; the D gene is possibly TRBD1 (5 bases). The CDR3 totals 14 residues. CDR1 and CDR2 from the germline V gene are LNHNV and YYDKDF (reference sequence). V was trimmed by 5 bases and J by 3 bases, leaving 13 bases between them. The CDR3 DNA reads as TGTGCCACCAGCGAGGAGCCCAGGGACTATGGCTACACCTTC. Its translation is CATSEEPRDYGYTF.

The rearrangement links TRBV27 to TRBJ2-5, with 7 nucleotides matching TRBD2. With V trimmed by 5 bases and J by 4 bases, 13 bases remained unmatched. The CDR3 loop spans 16 amino acids. Germline CDR1 MNHEY, CDR2 SMNVEV (reference sequence). The CDR3 nucleotides read TGTGCCAGCAGTCCCCACCCGGGGAGGGCGGCAGAGACCCAGTACTTC. Translated: CASSPHPGRAAETQYF.

The V and J genes are TRBV9 and TRBJ1-3; TRBD1 might be the D (5 bases). Trimming removed 4 bases from V and 3 bases from J, with 23 bases in between. This CDR3 has 18 amino acids. Germline V gene lookup returns CDR1 SGDLS and CDR2 YYNGEE. CDR3 residues: CASSPSGAPGRNGNTIYF. The CDR3 DNA reads as TGTGCCAGCAGCCCTAGTGGGGCCCCAGGACGTAATGGAAACACCATATATTTT.

This clone was observed once. The rearrangement joins TRBV10-3 to TRBJ2-7; no clear D gene. Per germline, CDR1 ENHRY and CDR2 SYGVKD. With 2 bases removed from V and 2 bases from J, the gap between germline ends came to 7 bases. There are 13 residues in the CDR3. CDR3 nucleotide sequence: TGTGCCATCAGTGAGACGGGCCCCTACGAGCAGTACTTC. It is translated as CAISETGPYEQYF.

The chain is built from TRBV9 and TRBJ2-7, with 14 bases matching TRBD2. V lost 7 bases and J lost 5; bases outside the gene matches: 8. CDR3 length: 15 amino acids. Germline V CDR1 and CDR2: SGDLS, YYNGEE. The CDR3 protein is CASGTSGSGAHEQYF. In DNA, the CDR3 is TGTGCCAGCGGGACTAGCGGGAGCGGGGCCCACGAGCAGTACTTC.

The V gene is TRBV10-3, the J gene TRBJ2-2, with D perhaps matching TRBD1 (6 bases). Trimming left V 3 bases short and J 4 bases short, with 18 bases between. The CDR3 is made up of 17 amino acids. Germline CDR1 and CDR2: ENHRY and SYGVKD. CDR3 sequence: CAISDPPTGGPTGELFF. CDR3 bases: TGTGCCATCAGTGACCCCCCGACAGGCGGTCCCACCGGGGAGCTGTTTTTT.

Remarks on this clone: Distinct nucleotide sequences in the sample also encode this CDR3. The chain employs TRBV4-3 and TRBJ2-3, with D tentatively TRBD2 (6 bases). Germline CDR1 is LGHNA and CDR2 is YSLEER. V was clipped by 4 bases and J by 0 bases, with 8 bases between them. The CDR3 spans 14 residues. Here the CDR3 reads CASSPGTSTDTQYF. In nucleotides, the CDR3 is TGCGCCAGCAGCCCTGGGACTAGCACAGATACGCAGTATTTT.

V is TRBV19 and J is TRBJ2-7, with 13 bases lining up with TRBD2. The CDR3 totals 15 residues. Looked up from germline, CDR1 is LNHDA and CDR2 is SQIVND (reference sequence). The trim removed 1 base at V and 7 bases at J, leaving 4 bases unmatched. The CDR3 here is CASSIGTSGRQEQYF. In DNA, the CDR3 is TGTGCCAGTAGTATAGGGACTAGCGGGAGACAGGAGCAGTACTTC.